A selection of T cell receptor beta chains follows, all from one sample in a study of blood T cell repertoires in COVID-19. Profiled with immunoSEQ multiplex PCR; TCRdb holds only in-frame clones, not every one. The sample lists fewer than 250,000 clones; 83% were seen once. Specimen: peripheral blood. The source of these receptors is a woman in her 50s with acute or convalescent COVID-19. Each CDR3 is given with its conserved first and last residue. A D gene is named only where the DNA matches it firmly. Clone size is shown for a subset of rows, as once, few, many or a class of expanded clone.

clone size: .; J gene: TRBJ2-1; D gene: TRBD2; V gene: TRBV20-1; CDR3 DNA: TGCAGTGCTAGTAGGACTAGCGGGAGTAATGAGCAGTTCTTC; CDR3 protein: CSASRTSGSNEQFF
clone size: .; J gene: TRBJ2-5; D gene: TRBD1; V gene: TRBV27; CDR3 DNA: TGTGCCAGCAGTATAACAGGGGGAGAGACCCAGTACTTC; CDR3 protein: CASSITGGETQYF
clone size: .; J gene: TRBJ1-5; D gene: .; V gene: TRBV28; CDR3 DNA: TGTGCCAGCAGATCTCTCGGGGGGAGCAATCAGCCCCAGCATTTT; CDR3 protein: CASRSLGGSNQPQHF
clone size: .; J gene: TRBJ2-1; D gene: TRBD2; V gene: TRBV3-1/TRBV3-2; CDR3 DNA: TGTGCCAGCAGCCAGGGAGGGCGGTACAATGAGCAGTTCTTC; CDR3 protein: CASSQGGRYNEQFF
clone size: .; J gene: TRBJ2-7; D gene: .; V gene: TRBV4-2; CDR3 DNA: TGTGCCAGCAGCCAGGGGGCGCTTCTCTACGAGCAGTACTTC; CDR3 protein: CASSQGALLYEQYF
clone size: .; J gene: TRBJ1-5; D gene: .; V gene: TRBV12-2; CDR3 DNA: TGTGCAAGTCGCTTACCCGAGGAGGTTGGCAATCAGCCCCAGCATTTT; CDR3 protein: CASRLPEEVGNQPQHF
clone size: .; J gene: TRBJ1-2; D gene: .; V gene: TRBV6-5; CDR3 DNA: TGTGCCAGCAATCAGGGGAGGGGTGGCTACACCTTC; CDR3 protein: CASNQGRGGYTF
clone size: few; J gene: TRBJ1-3; D gene: .; V gene: TRBV7-9; CDR3 DNA: TGTGCCAGCAGCCCTAGACAGGCGAACTCTGGAAACACCATATATTTT; CDR3 protein: CASSPRQANSGNTIYF
clone size: once; J gene: TRBJ1-1; D gene: .; V gene: TRBV10-2; CDR3 DNA: TGCGCCAGCAGAACACAGGGCACTGAAGCTTTCTTT; CDR3 protein: CASRTQGTEAFF
clone size: .; J gene: TRBJ2-5; D gene: .; V gene: TRBV30; CDR3 DNA: TGTGCCTGGATGCGTAAGGACAGATACCAAGAGACCCAGTACTTC; CDR3 protein: CAWMRKDRYQETQYF
clone size: .; J gene: TRBJ1-4; D gene: TRBD1; V gene: TRBV28; CDR3 DNA: TGTGCCAGCAGCCCGAGGGACAGCCCTGAAAAACTGTTTTTT; CDR3 protein: CASSPRDSPEKLFF
clone size: .; J gene: TRBJ1-3; D gene: .; V gene: TRBV19; CDR3 DNA: TGTGCCAGTAGTATAGCTGACATGGCGGGAAACACCATATATTTT; CDR3 protein: CASSIADMAGNTIYF
clone size: .; J gene: TRBJ2-5; D gene: .; V gene: TRBV5-4; CDR3 DNA: TGTGCCAGCAGCTTGGGGAGGAGGTGGGAGACCCAGTACTTC; CDR3 protein: CASSLGRRWETQYF
clone size: .; J gene: TRBJ1-1; D gene: .; V gene: TRBV6-5; CDR3 DNA: TGTGCCAGCAGCCCCCCCGGGTCCACTGAAGCTTTCTTT; CDR3 protein: CASSPPGSTEAFF
clone size: .; J gene: TRBJ2-7; D gene: .; V gene: TRBV2; CDR3 DNA: TGTGCCAGCAGTGACAGCTACGAGCAGTACTTC; CDR3 protein: CASSDSYEQYF
clone size: .; J gene: TRBJ1-4; D gene: TRBD1; V gene: TRBV7-2; CDR3 DNA: TGTGCCAGCAGCTTAGCCGGACAGGGGGCTGGTAATGAAAAACTGTTTTTT; CDR3 protein: CASSLAGQGAGNEKLFF
clone size: once; J gene: TRBJ2-3; D gene: TRBD1; V gene: TRBV4-3; CDR3 DNA: TGCGCCAGCAGCCAACGGACAGGGTCAGATACGCAGTATTTT; CDR3 protein: CASSQRTGSDTQYF
clone size: .; J gene: TRBJ2-7; D gene: .; V gene: TRBV11-1; CDR3 DNA: TGTGCCAGCAGTTCCCAACAGAGCTCCTACGAGCAGTACTTC; CDR3 protein: CASSSQQSSYEQYF
clone size: .; J gene: TRBJ1-1; D gene: .; V gene: TRBV10-3; CDR3 DNA: TGTGCCATTAGGGCGGGGAACACTGAAGCTTTCTTT; CDR3 protein: CAIRAGNTEAFF
clone size: few; J gene: TRBJ2-1; D gene: .; V gene: TRBV6-6; CDR3 DNA: TGTGCCAGCAGTTACGAGATGAGCTCCTACAATGAGCAGTTCTTC; CDR3 protein: CASSYEMSSYNEQFF
clone size: .; J gene: TRBJ1-5; D gene: .; V gene: TRBV3-1/TRBV3-2; CDR3 DNA: TGTGCCAGCAGCCAAGATTATCAGGGTGGTCAGCCCCAGCATTTT; CDR3 protein: CASSQDYQGGQPQHF
clone size: .; J gene: TRBJ1-2; D gene: .; V gene: TRBV28; CDR3 DNA: TGTGCCATCCCAACCGTCCGGGGTTTTCGTGGTAACTATGGCTACACCTTC; CDR3 protein: CAIPTVRGFRGNYGYTF
clone size: .; J gene: TRBJ1-4; D gene: .; V gene: TRBV15; CDR3 DNA: TGTGCCACCAGCAGGGACAGTAATGAAAAACTGTTTTTT; CDR3 protein: CATSRDSNEKLFF
clone size: few; J gene: TRBJ2-7; D gene: TRBD2; V gene: TRBV6-5; CDR3 DNA: TGTGCCAGCGCGGGGGGGGTCCGTTACGAGCAGTACTTC; CDR3 protein: CASAGGVRYEQYF
clone size: .; J gene: TRBJ1-2; D gene: TRBD1; V gene: TRBV2; CDR3 DNA: TGTGCCAGCAGCGCAGACAGGGGAACTAACTATGGCTACACCTTC; CDR3 protein: CASSADRGTNYGYTF
clone size: .; J gene: TRBJ1-1; D gene: .; V gene: TRBV5-1; CDR3 DNA: TGCGCCAGCAGCTCCACCGGACTGATGAACACTGAAGCTTTCTTT; CDR3 protein: CASSSTGLMNTEAFF
clone size: .; J gene: TRBJ2-1; D gene: .; V gene: TRBV21-1; CDR3 DNA: TGTGCCAGCAGCAAAAAAGGTCTAGCGGCCTACAATGAGCAGTTCTTC; CDR3 protein: CASSKKGLAAYNEQFF
clone size: once; J gene: TRBJ1-1; D gene: .; V gene: TRBV7-9; CDR3 DNA: TGTGCCAGCAGCCCTAGGAACACTGAAGCTTTCTTT; CDR3 protein: CASSPRNTEAFF
clone size: once; J gene: TRBJ1-2; D gene: .; V gene: TRBV19; CDR3 DNA: TGTGCCATAGCAGGGGACTATGGCTACACCTTC; CDR3 protein: CAIAGDYGYTF
clone size: once; J gene: TRBJ1-1; D gene: .; V gene: TRBV20-1; CDR3 DNA: TGCAGTGCTGGGCAGTTTGAAGCTTTCTTT; CDR3 protein: CSAGQFEAFF
clone size: .; J gene: TRBJ2-1; D gene: TRBD2; V gene: TRBV6-5; CDR3 DNA: TGTGCCAGTCTTAGCGGGAAAGGGTACAATGAGCAGTTCTTC; CDR3 protein: CASLSGKGYNEQFF
clone size: .; J gene: TRBJ2-7; D gene: TRBD2; V gene: TRBV7-2; CDR3 DNA: TGTGCCAGCAGCTTGGGACTAGCGGGGGAGCAGTACTTC; CDR3 protein: CASSLGLAGEQYF
clone size: .; J gene: TRBJ1-2; D gene: .; V gene: TRBV5-1; CDR3 DNA: TGCGCCAGCAGCTTGGCAGCTACCGGACAGTCTGGCTACACCTTC; CDR3 protein: CASSLAATGQSGYTF
clone size: .; J gene: TRBJ1-3; D gene: .; V gene: TRBV12-3/TRBV12-4; CDR3 DNA: TGTGCCAGCAGTGAGACAGTTGGAAACACCATATATTTT; CDR3 protein: CASSETVGNTIYF
clone size: few; J gene: TRBJ1-6; D gene: TRBD1; V gene: TRBV2; CDR3 DNA: TGTGCCAGCACAATTCGACAGGGGCGTTCACCCCTCCACTTT; CDR3 protein: CASTIRQGRSPLHF
clone size: .; J gene: TRBJ1-2; D gene: .; V gene: TRBV30; CDR3 DNA: TGTGCCTGGGGTGGCACAGGGTATGCCTATGGCTACACCTTC; CDR3 protein: CAWGGTGYAYGYTF
clone size: .; J gene: TRBJ1-4; D gene: .; V gene: TRBV28; CDR3 DNA: TGTGCCAGCAGTTCGGGGAGTGAAAAACTGTTTTTT; CDR3 protein: CASSSGSEKLFF
clone size: .; J gene: TRBJ2-3; D gene: .; V gene: TRBV2; CDR3 DNA: TGTGCCAGCAGTGAGGTGGTAGCGGGCACAGATACGCAGTATTTT; CDR3 protein: CASSEVVAGTDTQYF
clone size: .; J gene: TRBJ1-5; D gene: TRBD1; V gene: TRBV7-6; CDR3 DNA: TGTGCCAGCAGCTTAGTTCCGGGACAGATTAATAGTCAGCCCCAGCATTTT; CDR3 protein: CASSLVPGQINSQPQHF
clone size: .; J gene: TRBJ2-7; D gene: .; V gene: TRBV11-2; CDR3 DNA: TGTGCCAGCAGCCCCGTAACGACCGGGGGAGAGCAGTACTTC; CDR3 protein: CASSPVTTGGEQYF
clone size: .; J gene: TRBJ2-1; D gene: .; V gene: TRBV27; CDR3 DNA: TGTGCCAGCAGCTTCTTTTCGGCCTACAATGAGCAGTTCTTC; CDR3 protein: CASSFFSAYNEQFF
clone size: .; J gene: TRBJ1-5; D gene: .; V gene: TRBV2; CDR3 DNA: TGTGCCAGCAGTGATAACGTCGGCGGTAATCAGCCCCAGCATTTT; CDR3 protein: CASSDNVGGNQPQHF
clone size: few; J gene: TRBJ2-7; D gene: TRBD1; V gene: TRBV7-2; CDR3 DNA: TGTGCCAGCAGCTTAGGGGACAGGGGAAGGTCCTACGAGCAGTACTTC; CDR3 protein: CASSLGDRGRSYEQYF
clone size: .; J gene: TRBJ1-1; D gene: TRBD1; V gene: TRBV10-3; CDR3 DNA: TGTGCCATCGGGACAGGGGGCTCGGCCCCATTAGCTTTCTTT; CDR3 protein: CAIGTGGSAPLAFF
clone size: .; J gene: TRBJ1-5; D gene: TRBD1; V gene: TRBV3-1/TRBV3-2; CDR3 DNA: TGTGCCAGCAGCAAGTCGACAGGGTCGGGCAATCAGCCCCAGCATTTT; CDR3 protein: CASSKSTGSGNQPQHF
clone size: .; J gene: TRBJ1-4; D gene: .; V gene: TRBV6-1; CDR3 DNA: TGTGCCAGCAGTGAGTTGAGGGGGGGACGGGCCGAAAAACTGTTTTTT; CDR3 protein: CASSELRGGRAEKLFF
clone size: .; J gene: TRBJ1-2; D gene: .; V gene: TRBV7-6; CDR3 DNA: TGTGCCAGCAGCTTAGGAGGAGATGGCTACACCTTC; CDR3 protein: CASSLGGDGYTF
clone size: .; J gene: TRBJ2-1; D gene: TRBD1; V gene: TRBV7-9; CDR3 DNA: TGTGCCAGCAGCTTGACCGGGACAGGGGAACATGAGCAGTTCTTC; CDR3 protein: CASSLTGTGEHEQFF
clone size: .; J gene: TRBJ1-3; D gene: TRBD1; V gene: TRBV11-2; CDR3 DNA: TGTGCCAGCAGCTTCGGGACAGGGGGAAACACCATATATTTT; CDR3 protein: CASSFGTGGNTIYF